The 27 T cell receptor beta chains below all came from one sample that was sequenced in a study. MiXCR was run by TCRdb on the RT-PCR reads, yielding one entry per CDR3 protein. The table shows more than 550,000 distinct CDR3 sequences, with around 14% occurring only once. The sequenced sample was memory CD4+ T cells from blood. All receptors derive from a female donor in good health, serving as a healthy control.

The V and J genes are TRBV28 and TRBJ2-7; tentatively, D is TRBD2 (6 bases). This CDR3 is built from 15 residues. Germline CDR1 is MDHEN and CDR2 is SYDVKM. Trimming removed 6 bases from V and 0 bases from J, with 15 bases in between. The chain's CDR3 is CASSQWSSDSYEQYF. The DNA of the CDR3 is TGTGCCAGCAGCCAGTGGTCTAGCGACTCCTACGAGCAGTACTTC. The whole variable domain, filled in from reference TRBV28 and TRBJ2-7, reads DVKVTQSSRYLVKRTGEKVFLECVQDMDHENMFWYRQDPGLGLRLIYFSYDVKMKEKGDIPEGYSVSREKKERFSLILESASTNQTSMYLCASSQWSSDSYEQYFGPGTRLTVT.

This clonotype was seen at least ten times. J is TRBJ2-1 and V is TRBV6-2 or TRBV6-3; D gene uncertain. The CDR3 is 12 residues long. Germline lookup yields CDR1 MNHEY and CDR2 SVGEGT. The germline V and J ends were trimmed by 7 bases and 4 bases, with 8 bases remaining between them. The CDR3: CASNLQYNEQFF. The CDR3 DNA reads as TGTGCCAGCAACTTACAGTACAATGAGCAGTTCTTC.

The J gene is TRBJ2-3, the V gene TRBV4-1, with 8 bases lining up with TRBD2. V dropped 1 base and J dropped 6; count of bases not matched to a gene: 12. CDR1 is MGHRA and CDR2 is YSYEKL in the germline V gene. The CDR3 runs to 17 residues. The CDR3 loop reads CASSQGLPGLVSDTQYF. For the CDR3, the DNA is TGCGCCAGCAGCCAAGGGCTCCCGGGACTAGTTTCCGATACGCAGTATTTT.

This clonotype was counted between two and nine times. This chain links TRBV11-1 with TRBJ2-3; D gene ambiguous. The germline gives CDR1 SGHAT, CDR2 FQDESV (reference sequence). V lost 4 bases and J 4 bases, leaving 12 bases between the germline ends. The CDR3 is made up of 14 amino acids. CDR3 nucleotide sequence: TGTGCCAGCAGCTATGGCGTAGGGCCAGATACGCAGTATTTT. This encodes CASSYGVGPDTQYF. The full variable domain, its missing parts supplied by reference TRBV11-1 and TRBJ2-3, is EAEVAQSPRYKITEKSQAVAFWCDPISGHATLYWYRQILGQGPELLVQFQDESVVDDSQLPKDRFSAERLKGVDSTLKIQPAELGDSAMYLCASSYGVGPDTQYFGPGTRLTVL.

The sample holds a few counts of this clonotype. A read error may account for a junction end that differs from germline. J is TRBJ2-7 and V is TRBV5-1, with 7 positions matching TRBD1. This CDR3 is 12 amino acids long. From germline, CDR1 is SGHRS and CDR2 YFSETQ. The CDR3 DNA is TGCGCCAGCAGCTTGAACCGGGACAGTTTCTTCTTC. This codes for CASSLNRDSFFF.

V is TRBV7-6 and J is TRBJ2-1; 8 nucleotides agree with TRBD2. This CDR3 has 16 amino acids. With 1 base clipped from V and 6 bases from J, the junction kept 8 bases outside the gene matches. Germline V gene data show CDR1 as SGHVS and CDR2 as FNYEAQ. The CDR3 bases are TGTGCCAGCAGCTTAGAACAAGGACTAGCAAGCAATGAGCAGTTCTTC. It encodes CASSLEQGLASNEQFF.

This clonotype was observed many times. The rearrangement joins TRBV6-5 to TRBJ2-4; perhaps TRBD2 as D (6 bases). Between the trimmed V and J ends, which lost 4 bases and 3 bases, there was a span of 10 bases. Germline CDR1 MNHEY, CDR2 SVGAGI. This CDR3 comprises 14 residues. The CDR3: CASSSGEDKNIQYF. The CDR3, as DNA: TGTGCCAGCAGTTCGGGGGAGGACAAAAACATTCAGTACTTC.

This clonotype has ten or more counts. The V call is TRBV6-6, the J call TRBJ2-3, with D perhaps TRBD1 (6 bases). The CDR3 totals 16 residues. CDR1 MNHNY and CDR2 SVGAGI come from the germline V gene (reference sequence). The germline V and J ends were trimmed by 6 bases and 5 bases, with 21 bases remaining between them. This CDR3 reads CASSRPTGPHKDTQYF. The DNA of the CDR3 is TGTGCCAGCAGCCGCCCGACAGGACCCCATAAAGATACGCAGTATTTT.

The chain combines TRBV20-1 with TRBJ2-5; maybe TRBD2 (7 bases). The CDR3 is made up of 15 amino acids. The germline V and J ends were trimmed by 0 bases and 4 bases, with 15 bases remaining between them. The germline V gene has CDR1 DFQATT and CDR2 SNEGSKA (reference sequence). For the CDR3, the DNA is TGCAGTGCTAGAGATAATAGGGGGGGCGGAGAGACCCAGTACTTC. Its protein product is CSARDNRGGGETQYF.

At least ten counts were recorded for this clonotype. The V call is TRBV20-1, the J call TRBJ2-1; TRBD1 matches at 7 bases. The CDR3 covers 15 residues. Trimming at V came to 3 bases and at J to 6 bases, leaving 11 bases not matched to a gene. Germline values: CDR1 DFQATT, CDR2 SNEGSKA (reference sequence). The CDR3 nucleotides read TGCAGTGCTAGCGAGGGGGCCGGTATTGGCAATGAGCAGTTCTTC. Protein sequence: CSASEGAGIGNEQFF.

This clonotype was seen more than once but under ten times. The chain couples TRBV3-1 to TRBJ1-2; 7 nucleotides match TRBD1. The CDR3 has 14 residues. Germline V gives CDR1 LGHDT, CDR2 YNNKEL (reference sequence). J was trimmed by 4 bases and V by 6 bases; bases with no gene match: 8. The CDR3 bases are TGTGCCAGCAGACGGACAGGACGATTCTATGGCTACACCTTC. It specifies CASRRTGRFYGYTF.

The rearrangement uses TRBV3-1 and TRBJ1-2; D remains unclear. There are 14 residues in the CDR3. Germline CDR1 is LGHDT and CDR2 is YNNKEL (reference sequence). V gave up 3 bases and J gave up 0 bases, with 8 bases separating them. CDR3 DNA sequence: TGTGCCAGCAGCCAGAGGGTTTCTAACTATGGCTACACCTTC. Amino acids: CASSQRVSNYGYTF.

This clonotype was observed a single time. The chain is built from TRBV18 and TRBJ2-1, with D uncertain. V lost 6 bases and J 2 bases, leaving 14 bases between the germline ends. The length of the CDR3 is 15 residues. CDR1 is KGHSH, CDR2 LQKENI, per germline. The CDR3 spells CASSTGIAAYNEQFF. In DNA form, the CDR3 reads TGTGCCAGCTCCACCGGTATAGCAGCCTACAATGAGCAGTTCTTC.

V and J are TRBV5-1 and TRBJ2-5; possibly TRBD1 for D (5 bases). The CDR3 covers 15 residues. Looked up from germline, CDR1 is SGHRS and CDR2 is YFSETQ. Deletions cut 0 bases from V and 4 bases from J, with 13 bases between. In DNA, the CDR3 is TGCGCCAGCAGCTTGGGGGCAGGGCTTCGAGAGACCCAGTACTTC. It codes for CASSLGAGLRETQYF.

This clonotype showed up just a few times. The genes are TRBV5-1 and TRBJ1-1, with unresolved D. Trimming took 3 bases from V and 5 from J, leaving 11 bases between them. The CDR3 spans 13 residues. CDR1 is SGHRS and CDR2 is YFSETQ in the germline V gene. The chain's CDR3 is CASSYRGTTEAFF. Here the CDR3 DNA reads TGCGCCAGCAGCTATCGGGGAACAACTGAAGCTTTCTTT.

This clonotype occurred a few times. The chain employs TRBV30 and TRBJ2-3, with 9 positions matching TRBD1. The germline V gene has CDR1 GTSNPN and CDR2 SVGIG (reference sequence). V lost 8 bases and J lost 4; bases outside the gene matches: 7. CDR3 length equals 13 residues. The CDR3 spells CAHETGGADTQYF. DNA of the CDR3: TGTGCCCACGAGACAGGGGGAGCAGATACGCAGTATTTT.

This clonotype has more than one count but fewer than ten. V gene TRBV12-3 or TRBV12-4 combines with J gene TRBJ1-3; the match to TRBD1 covers 7 bases. V shed 8 bases, J shed 8 bases, and the junction held 12 bases outside the gene matches. The CDR3 length is 14 residues. The CDR3 reads CASGNRGVRDTIYF. For the CDR3, the DNA is TGTGCCAGCGGGAACAGGGGTGTACGGGACACCATATATTTT.

This clonotype was detected only a few times. The genes are TRBV28 and TRBJ2-4; 8 positions match TRBD2. V trimming: 3 bases; J trimming: 7 bases; junction bases outside the gene matches: 11. The CDR3 extends over 16 amino acids. The V gene's germline CDR1 is MDHEN and CDR2 SYDVKM. CDR3 amino acids: CASSFPRGGGLNIQYF. The CDR3 DNA is TGTGCCAGCAGTTTCCCCCGGGGGGGGGGACTCAACATTCAGTACTTC.

This clonotype was observed at least ten times. The V and J genes are TRBV20-1 and TRBJ1-2; a weak D match, TRBD1 (6 bases). There are 13 residues in the CDR3. V lost 5 bases to trimming and J lost 4 bases, with 14 bases between them. Germline V gene data show CDR1 as DFQATT and CDR2 as SNEGSKA (reference sequence). CDR3 nucleotides: TGCAGTGCTCGGACAGACAGCGTCTATGGCTACACCTTC. It codes for CSARTDSVYGYTF.

This clonotype was seen a handful of times. V usage is TRBV6-2 or TRBV6-3 and J usage is TRBJ2-5; 7 nucleotides line up with TRBD2. Trimming took 6 bases from V and 5 from J; bases not matched to a gene: 9. CDR3 length: 14 residues. Looked up from germline, CDR1 is MNHEY and CDR2 is SVGEGT. CDR3 bases: TGTGCCAGCAGGAGCGGGACCGTCTTCGAGACCCAGTACTTC. This gives the protein CASRSGTVFETQYF.

The sample holds a few counts of this clonotype. The chain joins TRBV5-1 to TRBJ2-3; 9 nucleotides line up with TRBD1. The CDR3 has 15 residues. J lost 5 bases, V lost 4 bases, and 8 bases had no gene match. Germline lookup yields CDR1 SGHRS and CDR2 YFSETQ. CDR3 DNA: TGCGCCAGCAGCCTCCAGACAGGGGGGAGAGATACGCAGTATTTT. It encodes CASSLQTGGRDTQYF.

This clonotype was seen at least ten times. CDR3 sequence reads: CASSLTRGNNYGYTF. As DNA, the CDR3 is TGTGCCAGCAGTCTCACCCGCGGCAATAACTATGGCTACACCTTC. The chain employs TRBV27 and TRBJ1-2; D remains ambiguous. The V end lost 5 bases, the J end lost 1 base, and 14 bases lay between the germline ends. The length of the CDR3 is 15 residues. Germline-derived CDR1 and CDR2 are MNHEY and SMNVEV (reference sequence).

In its sample, this clonotype was seen many times. V is TRBV10-3 and J is TRBJ2-1; possibly TRBD2 for D (6 bases). Trimming left V 4 bases short and J 7 bases short, with 14 bases between. Germline V gives CDR1 ENHRY, CDR2 SYGVKD. This CDR3 region has 14 residues. CDR3 nucleotides: TGTGCCATCAGTGCGGCGGAGGGTCGGAATGAGCAGTTCTTC. It encodes CAISAAEGRNEQFF.

The chain has TRBV21-1 and TRBJ1-2. TRBV21-1 is labeled a pseudogene. This CDR3 region has 17 residues. The CDR3 is CASSKGARGLGNYGYTF. CDR3 in DNA: TGTGCCAGCAGCAAAGGTGCCAGGGGCCTCGGGAACTATGGCTACACCTTC.

The gene calls are TRBV27 and TRBJ2-5, with 10 bases identical to TRBD2. There are 18 residues in the CDR3. J lost 4 bases, V lost 3 bases, and 14 bases had no gene match. Germline CDR1 is MNHEY and CDR2 is SMNVEV (reference sequence). CDR3 protein: CASSFLGSGGEGGETQYF. The CDR3 DNA is TGTGCCAGCAGTTTTTTGGGAAGCGGGGGGGAAGGAGGAGAGACCCAGTACTTC.

The chain carries TRBV5-1 and TRBJ2-2, with 11 bases that match TRBD2. Germline V CDR1 and CDR2: SGHRS, YFSETQ. The CDR3 extends over 16 amino acids. After removal of 5 bases from V and 7 bases from J, the junction contained 10 bases not matched to a gene. In nucleotides, the CDR3 is TGCGCCAGCAGTGGGACTAGCGGCGGGGTCGGCGGGGAGCTGTTTTTT. It translates to CASSGTSGGVGGELFF.

This clonotype was detected ten times or more. The chain employs TRBV20-1 and TRBJ1-2; 12 nucleotides line up with TRBD1. CDR3 length: 19 amino acids. After removal of 2 bases from V and 4 bases from J, the junction contained 17 bases not matched to a gene. CDR1 and CDR2 from the germline V gene are DFQATT and SNEGSKA (reference sequence). The CDR3, as DNA: TGCAGTGCTAGACAACTCAGCCTCGGGACAGGGGGCGCGGCCTATGGCTACACCTTC. Amino acid sequence: CSARQLSLGTGGAAYGYTF.